Listed here are 13 T cell receptor beta chains from one sample, sequenced in a study of CD8+ T cells in alopecia areata. The treatment denotes: oral pan-JAK inhibitor, 5-10 mg twice daily. RNA was isolated and reverse transcribed to cDNA, the sequencing template. TCRdb keeps only in-frame clones here, not all; method: immunoSEQ multiplex PCR. The sample has fewer than 150,000 clones, around three fifths seen once. Source: CD4+ T cells sorted from blood, taken at week 24, from a patient treated with tofacitinib. These receptors were taken from a human donor with alopecia areata.

The CDR3 bases are TGTGCCTGGAGTTTAGTAGGGTATGAGCAGTTCTTC. Protein sequence: CAWSLVGYEQFF. The chain couples TRBV30 to TRBJ2-1, with unresolved D. The V end lost 2 bases, the J end lost 8 bases, and 10 bases lay between the germline ends. The CDR3 totals 12 residues. The germline CDR1 and CDR2 sequences are GTSNPN and SVGIG (reference sequence).

V and J are TRBV18 and TRBJ1-1, with 8 bases fitting TRBD1. This CDR3 is 13 amino acids long. Germline V CDR1 and CDR2: KGHSH, LQKENI. The trim removed 5 bases at V and 7 bases at J, leaving 6 bases unmatched. DNA of the CDR3: TGTGCCAGCTCAAATCGACAGGGGCGTGAAGCTTTCTTT. This translates into CASSNRQGREAFF.

CDR3 in amino acids: CASSFSGGASYNEQFF. In nucleotides, the CDR3 is TGTGCCAGCAGTTTTAGCGGGGGGGCGTCATACAATGAGCAGTTCTTC. The chain combines TRBV27 with TRBJ2-1; 11 positions agree with TRBD2. CDR1 is MNHEY, CDR2 SMNVEV, per germline (reference sequence). The ends lost 3 bases at V and 4 bases at J; junction bases unmatched: 5. The CDR3 runs to 16 residues.

The chain employs TRBV7-2 and TRBJ1-4; a weak D match, TRBD1 (5 bases). Germline CDR1 reads SGHTA; CDR2 reads FQGNSA. This CDR3 has 15 residues. Trimming left V 6 bases short and J 5 bases short, with 16 bases between. The CDR3 loop is CASRRQGGENEKLFF. The CDR3 DNA reads as TGTGCCAGCAGAAGACAAGGAGGGGAAAATGAAAAACTGTTTTTT.

This clone was seen once. The sample holds other DNA sequences that translate to the same CDR3. The rearrangement links TRBV5-1 to TRBJ1-1; the D gene is possibly TRBD1 (5 bases). The V end was cut by 0 bases, the J end by 1 base, with 7 bases between. The CDR3 length is 14 residues. The germline V gene has CDR1 SGHRS and CDR2 YFSETQ. This chain's CDR3 is CASSLGTQNTEAFF. The CDR3 DNA is TGCGCCAGCAGCTTGGGGACACAGAACACTGAAGCTTTCTTT.

The chain joins TRBV18 to TRBJ2-7; 7 nucleotides agree with TRBD2. The CDR3 sequence is 13 residues long. Germline loops: CDR1 KGHSH, CDR2 LQKENI. V was clipped by 2 bases and J by 3 bases; unmatched bases: 1. CDR3 in DNA: TGTGCCAGCTCACCAGGCGGGGGCTACGAGCAGTACTTC. Amino acids: CASSPGGGYEQYF.

The chain uses TRBV5-4 and TRBJ2-5, with 8 nucleotides matching TRBD1. The CDR3 spans 14 residues. The V gene's germline CDR1 is SGHNT and CDR2 YYREEE (reference sequence). With V trimmed by 1 base and J by 5 bases, 4 bases remained unmatched. CDR3 sequence reads: CASSLQGAWETQYF. CDR3 in DNA: TGTGCCAGCAGCTTGCAGGGGGCGTGGGAGACCCAGTACTTC.

Concerning this clone: Relative to the germline gene, one junction end is altered; a read error may explain this. V gene TRBV7-7 combines with J gene TRBJ2-7; a weak D match, TRBD2 (6 bases). The CDR3 length is 12 residues. Germline V gene sequence: CDR1 SSHAT, CDR2 FNYEAQ (reference sequence). This chain's CDR3 is CASSNTGGEQYF. The CDR3 nucleotides are TGTGCTAGCAGCAATACCGGGGGAGAGCAGTACTTC.

This clone was counted a few times. This chain connects TRBV30 to TRBJ2-7; D gene unclear. The ends were cut back, 1 base at V and 3 bases at J, with 13 bases in the middle. The CDR3 is made up of 14 amino acids. Germline CDR1 reads GTSNPN; CDR2 reads SVGIG (reference sequence). CDR3 in DNA: TGTGCCTGGAGTGACCCCCCGGGTTACTACGAGCAGTACTTC. Its protein product is CAWSDPPGYYEQYF. The full variable domain, its missing parts supplied by reference TRBV30 and TRBJ2-7, is SQTIHQWPATLVQPVGSPLSLECTVEGTSNPNLYWYRQAAGRGLQLLFYSVGIGQISSEVPQNLSASRPQDRQFILSSKKLLLSDSGFYLCAWSDPPGYYEQYFGPGTRLTVT.

The chain recombines TRBV7-2 with TRBJ2-1; 12 bases fit TRBD2. Germline V gene data show CDR1 as SGHTA and CDR2 as FQGNSA. The V and J ends lost 5 bases and 8 bases, in that order; junction bases with no gene match: 7. The CDR3 totals 15 residues. This chain's CDR3 is CASSPTSGGLYEQFF. In DNA, the CDR3 is TGTGCCAGCAGCCCAACTAGCGGGGGGTTGTATGAGCAGTTCTTC.

This chain joins TRBV6-1 and TRBJ1-5; TRBD1 agrees at 9 bases. This CDR3 comprises 15 residues. Losses at the gene ends were 4 bases for V and 5 bases for J; bases not matched to a gene: 6. CDR1 MNHNS and CDR2 SASEGT come from the germline V gene. The CDR3 region has the DNA TGTGCCAGCAGTGGGGGACAGGGCTTCGATCAGCCCCAGCATTTT. Translating gives CASSGGQGFDQPQHF.

The J gene is TRBJ2-7, the V gene TRBV28, with a possible D match to TRBD2 (5 bases). The germline V and J ends were trimmed by 7 bases and 0 bases, with 10 bases remaining between them. The CDR3 contains 13 residues. The germline gives CDR1 MDHEN, CDR2 SYDVKM. The CDR3 sequence is CASTAGSSYEQYF. The CDR3 DNA reads TGTGCCAGCACCGCTGGGAGCTCCTACGAGCAGTACTTC.

For this clone: A read error may account for a junction end that differs from germline. The CDR3 DNA reads TGTGCCAGCAGTTTCGGCAACTTC. It translates to CASSFGNF. The chain is built from TRBV28 and TRBJ2-5, with unresolved D. The CDR3 runs 8 residues. Germline loops: CDR1 MDHEN, CDR2 SYDVKM. Using reference TRBV28 and TRBJ2-5 for the parts outside the CDR3, the full variable domain is DVKVTQSSRYLVKRTGEKVFLECVQDMDHENMFWYRQDPGLGLRLIYFSYDVKMKEKGDIPEGYSVSREKKERFSLILESASTNQTSMYLCASSFGNFGPGTRLLVL.